The T cell receptor beta chain under discussion was sequenced for a study of Ad26.COV2.S vaccination and SARS-CoV-2 variants. Findings and caveats of the study: CD8+ and CD4+ T cells specific for spike reportedly responded with substantial breadth after vaccination.

As to this clone: Its target is unknown.

Sequencing was performed with immunoSEQ multiplex PCR; in TCRdb, only in-frame clones are kept and a portion is missing. The sample consists of around 350,000 clones, about 91% of them appearing once. V shed 6 bases, J shed 5 bases, and the junction held 7 bases outside the gene matches. The CDR3 is 14 amino acids. CDR1 and CDR2 (germline): SGHNT, YYREEE (reference sequence). Material: peripheral blood, obtained after recovery from COVID-19. This chain links TRBV5-4 with TRBJ2-2; 7 nucleotides line up with TRBD2. This TCR derives from a human donor who had recovered from COVID-19. The CDR3 DNA reads TGTGCCAGCAACGGGGGGACCGGAACCGGGGAGCTGTTTTTT. Translating it yields CASNGGTGTGELFF.